Below, 28 T cell receptor beta chains from the same sample are listed, as sequenced in a study of patients and donors after allogeneic stem cell transplantation. One entry per CDR3 protein, called by TCRdb with MiXCR from the RT-PCR reads. The sample has around 200,000 distinct CDR3 sequences; over 30% are singletons. The source material was blood, either unsorted or a sorted T cell fraction (not recorded which). The receptors stem from a human donor who was either an allogeneic HSCT recipient or a stem cell or donor lymphocyte infusion donor (not recorded which). It is not recorded whose cells these are; they may come from a transplant donor.

The CDR3 sequence is CSARLVKSRGEAFF. For the CDR3, the DNA is TGCAGTGCTAGATTGGTTAAATCCAGGGGGGAAGCTTTCTTT. This chain uses TRBV20-1 with TRBJ1-1; 7 nucleotides match TRBD1. Trimming cost V 2 bases and J 8 bases; bases outside gene matches: 11. In germline, CDR1 is DFQATT, CDR2 SNEGSKA (reference sequence). The CDR3 extends over 14 amino acids.

This clonotype was detected a few times. The J gene is TRBJ1-6, the V gene TRBV6-6; 7 bases agree with TRBD1. This CDR3 is 16 amino acids long. V was clipped by 6 bases and J by 5 bases; unmatched bases: 10. Looked up from germline, CDR1 is MNHNY and CDR2 is SVGAGI (reference sequence). As DNA, the CDR3 is TGTGCCAGCAGCCCGTTTCCGGGACAGAATAATTCACCCCTCCACTTT. It is translated as CASSPFPGQNNSPLHF.

The chain couples TRBV11-2 to TRBJ2-1; 9 bases align to TRBD1. Trimming cost V 5 bases and J 9 bases; bases outside gene matches: 11. CDR3 length equals 15 residues. CDR1 SGHAT and CDR2 FQNNGV come from the germline V gene. CDR3 sequence: CASSPPGQGGTEQFF. The CDR3 DNA is TGTGCCAGCAGCCCCCCGGGACAGGGTGGTACTGAGCAGTTCTTC.

The V gene is TRBV4-1, the J gene TRBJ1-5; D possibly corresponds to TRBD1 (6 bases). Germline lookup yields CDR1 MGHRA and CDR2 YSYEKL. V shed 2 bases and J shed 5 bases, with 13 bases lying between them. The CDR3 is 15 amino acids. The CDR3 loop is CASSQFQGRDQPQHF. The CDR3 DNA reads as TGCGCCAGCAGCCAATTCCAGGGGAGGGATCAGCCCCAGCATTTT.

This chain uses TRBV12-3 or TRBV12-4 with TRBJ1-6, with D perhaps matching TRBD1 (5 bases). Trimming left V 6 bases short and J 7 bases short, with 10 bases between. CDR3 length equals 13 residues. The CDR3 region is CASSSGWNSPLHF. As DNA, the CDR3 is TGTGCCAGCAGCTCAGGGTGGAATTCACCCCTCCACTTT.

The chain couples TRBV5-8 to TRBJ2-2; 7 nucleotides align to TRBD2. Germline CDR1 and CDR2: SGHTS and YDEGEE. CDR3 length equals 15 residues. V gave up 2 bases and J gave up 7 bases; unmatched junction bases: 8. The CDR3: CASSLQLASIGELFF. For the CDR3, the DNA is TGTGCCAGCAGCTTACAACTAGCGAGTATCGGGGAGCTGTTTTTT. Together with reference TRBV5-8 and TRBJ2-2, the CDR3 gives the full variable domain: EAGVTQSPTHLIKTRGQQATLRCSPISGHTSVYWYQQALGLGLQFLLWYDEGEERNRGNFPPRFSGRQFPNYSSELNVNALELEDSALYLCASSLQLASIGELFFGEGSRLTVL.

In this sample, this clonotype turned up a few times. The chain carries TRBV10-3 and TRBJ2-7; no reliable D call. In germline, CDR1 is ENHRY, CDR2 SYGVKD. The V gene lost 3 bases and the J gene lost 5 bases, with 11 bases spanning the gap. The CDR3 extends over 13 amino acids. CDR3 sequence reads: CAISEGGRNEQYF. The CDR3 DNA is TGTGCCATCAGTGAAGGTGGCCGCAACGAGCAGTACTTC.

The chain employs TRBV7-3 and TRBJ1-2; no firm D call. The CDR3 has 13 amino acids. V was clipped by 1 base and J by 5 bases, with 8 bases between them. Germline V gene sequence: CDR1 SGHTA, CDR2 FQGTGA. The CDR3 nucleotides are TGTGCCAGCAGCTTAAAGGGAGGGTATGGCTACACCTTC. This translates into CASSLKGGYGYTF.

This clonotype is a singleton in its sample. This chain uses TRBV25-1 with TRBJ1-6; D is ambiguous. This CDR3 is 14 amino acids long. V gave up 6 bases and J gave up 8 bases, with 14 bases separating them. Germline CDR1 MGHDK, CDR2 SYGVNS. CDR3 in amino acids: CASSLRQTYSPLHF. In DNA, the CDR3 is TGTGCCAGCAGCCTGCGGCAGACCTATTCACCCCTCCACTTT.

This clonotype was detected once. V gene TRBV4-2 combines with J gene TRBJ2-2; D possibly uses TRBD1 or TRBD2 (5 bases each). The CDR3 contains 16 residues. V dropped 1 base and J dropped 2 bases, with 11 bases sitting between them. The germline gives CDR1 LGHNA, CDR2 YNFKEQ. The CDR3, as DNA: TGTGCCAGCAGCCAAGCCGGGACCGATAACACCGGGGAGCTGTTTTTT. It translates to CASSQAGTDNTGELFF.

V is TRBV5-1 and J is TRBJ1-1, with D possibly TRBD1 on 5 matching bases. Trimming stripped 3 bases from V and 4 bases from J, with 16 bases between. The CDR3 consists of 15 residues. Germline V gives CDR1 SGHRS, CDR2 YFSETQ. The CDR3 DNA follows: TGCGCCAGCAGCTCCTTGACAGAATGGCGCACTGAAGCTTTCTTT. It codes for CASSSLTEWRTEAFF.

V gene TRBV5-1 combines with J gene TRBJ1-1; TRBD1 agrees at 7 bases. J lost 5 bases, V lost 0 bases, and 10 bases had no gene match. The germline gives CDR1 SGHRS, CDR2 YFSETQ. The CDR3 runs to 16 residues. CDR3 region: CASSLEGGARVTEAFF. Here the CDR3 DNA reads TGCGCCAGCAGCTTGGAAGGGGGCGCCCGGGTGACTGAAGCTTTCTTT.

The rearrangement uses TRBV6-1 and TRBJ1-5; 9 bases agree with TRBD1. V lost 8 bases, J lost 9 bases, and 5 bases stayed unmatched. Germline V gene sequence: CDR1 MNHNS, CDR2 SASEGT. CDR3 length: 12 residues. The CDR3 DNA is TGTGCCAGCGGGACAGGGTCTTCGCCCCAGCATTTT. It translates to CASGTGSSPQHF.

The rearrangement links TRBV4-3 to TRBJ1-1; tentative D call: TRBD1 (5 bases). CDR3 length: 15 residues. CDR1 LGHNA and CDR2 YSLEER come from the germline V gene. Trimming removed 4 bases at V and 0 bases at J, with 12 bases between. CDR3 nucleotide sequence: TGCGCCAGCAGCCCCCGTTACAGGATGAACACTGAAGCTTTCTTT. The encoded protein is CASSPRYRMNTEAFF.

This clonotype was found many times. The CDR3 coding sequence is TGTGCCATCAGCCGGAGACCGGGGAGAGGGACTGAAGCTTTCTTT. Translating gives CAISRRPGRGTEAFF. The chain uses TRBV10-3 and TRBJ1-1; D uncertain. The V and J ends lost 6 bases and 5 bases respectively, with 19 bases between them. There are 15 residues in the CDR3. Germline lookup yields CDR1 ENHRY and CDR2 SYGVKD.

This clonotype was recorded once. J is TRBJ2-1 and V is TRBV10-3; 7 bases fit TRBD2. The CDR3 sequence is 13 residues long. Germline CDR1 reads ENHRY; CDR2 reads SYGVKD. V dropped 9 bases and J dropped 1; count of bases not matched to a gene: 3. CDR3 loop: CAIWGGSYNEQFF. The CDR3 DNA reads as TGTGCCATATGGGGGGGGTCCTACAATGAGCAGTTCTTC.

This clonotype was counted a few times. The chain is built from TRBV12-3 or TRBV12-4 and TRBJ1-2; the D gene is possibly TRBD1 (5 bases). V lost 6 bases and J lost 7, with 15 bases in between. The CDR3 is 13 amino acids. CDR3 in DNA: TGTGCCAGCAGAGAATCCGAAGGGGTTGGCTACACCTTC. It yields the protein CASRESEGVGYTF.

The table lists this clonotype with a few counts. The chain joins TRBV10-3 to TRBJ1-1; 11 bases match TRBD1. CDR1 and CDR2 (germline): ENHRY, SYGVKD. The V gene end was trimmed by 3 bases and the J gene end by 8 bases; junction bases not matched to a gene: 2. The CDR3 sequence is 13 residues long. The CDR3 loop is CAISDGTGGEAFF. The CDR3 DNA reads as TGTGCCATCAGTGATGGGACAGGGGGAGAAGCTTTCTTT.

The CDR3 DNA follows: TGTGCCAGCAGTCCTTCGACTAGCGGGGTGACTGATACGCAGTATTTT. Amino acid sequence: CASSPSTSGVTDTQYF. The chain employs TRBV12-3 or TRBV12-4 and TRBJ2-3, with 11 bases that match TRBD2. The V and J ends lost 5 bases and 6 bases, in that order; junction bases with no gene match: 10. The CDR3 has 16 residues.

The chain employs TRBV7-9 and TRBJ2-5, with 14 bases that match TRBD2. The V and J ends lost 5 bases and 0 bases, in that order; junction bases with no gene match: 8. The germline V gene has CDR1 SEHNR and CDR2 FQNEAQ (reference sequence). The CDR3 extends over 18 amino acids. CDR3 DNA sequence: TGTGCCAGCAGCCCAGGGACTAGCGGGGGCCTGTACCAAGAGACCCAGTACTTC. Translation: CASSPGTSGGLYQETQYF.

The CDR3 DNA is TGCAGCGTTGCCGGACTAGCGGGGGGCGACTACAATGAGCAGTTCTTC. It codes for CSVAGLAGGDYNEQFF. The V and J genes are TRBV29-1 and TRBJ2-1, with TRBD2 identical over 14 bases. The CDR3 totals 16 residues. The J segment lost 3 bases and the V segment lost 4 bases, leaving 5 bases of the junction unmatched. Germline V gene lookup returns CDR1 SQVTM and CDR2 ANQGSEA.

The chain has TRBV18 and TRBJ2-5, with D possibly TRBD2 on 5 matching bases. Germline CDR1 and CDR2: KGHSH and LQKENI. This CDR3 spans 15 amino acids. Trimming pared 4 bases from V and 0 bases from J, leaving 12 bases between. The DNA of the CDR3 is TGTGCCAGCTCACTTAAAGGAGCGGACCAAGAGACCCAGTACTTC. Translating it yields CASSLKGADQETQYF.

The chain combines TRBV6-5 with TRBJ2-2; TRBD1 matches at 11 bases. This CDR3 spans 14 amino acids. Germline V CDR1 and CDR2: MNHEY, SVGAGI. Germline trimming cut 9 bases from V and 6 bases from J; bases unmatched to any gene: 6. DNA of the CDR3: TGTGCCAGTGCGGGACAGGGGGTCCCCGGGGAGCTGTTTTTT. Protein sequence: CASAGQGVPGELFF.

A few counts support this clonotype. The chain couples TRBV9 to TRBJ1-1; D is uncertain. Germline V CDR1 and CDR2: SGDLS, YYNGEE. This CDR3 contains 14 residues. V lost 1 base and J lost 0, with 7 bases in between. The CDR3 DNA follows: TGTGCCAGCAGCGTATCCAGTCTGAACACTGAAGCTTTCTTT. This translates into CASSVSSLNTEAFF.

In its sample, this clonotype was seen a few times. The chain carries TRBV12-3 or TRBV12-4 and TRBJ1-5; D may be TRBD1 (6 bases). There are 14 residues in the CDR3. V was shortened by 6 bases and J by 3 bases, with 12 bases between the two germline ends. CDR3 region: CASRSTGYNQPQHF. In nucleotides, the CDR3 is TGTGCCAGCAGGTCTACAGGGTACAATCAGCCCCAGCATTTT.

This rearrangement joins TRBV5-5 to TRBJ1-1; D is possibly TRBD1 (6 bases). The CDR3 runs 15 residues. Trimming left V 2 bases short and J 4 bases short, with 15 bases between. The germline CDR1 and CDR2 sequences are SGHKS and YYEKEE (reference sequence). The CDR3 sequence: CASSFRLGASTEAFF. The CDR3 region has the DNA TGTGCCAGCAGCTTTCGGTTGGGGGCGAGCACTGAAGCTTTCTTT.

This chain joins TRBV4-2 and TRBJ1-5, with D maybe TRBD1 (6 bases). V was trimmed by 3 bases and J by 6 bases, leaving 15 bases between them. Germline V lookup: CDR1 LGHNA, CDR2 YNFKEQ. This CDR3 spans 15 amino acids. CDR3 DNA: TGTGCCAGCAGCCACGGTCAGGGGCCGGGTCAGCCCCAGCATTTT. This encodes CASSHGQGPGQPQHF.

This clonotype was observed a handful of times. The gene calls are TRBV9 and TRBJ1-1; D might be TRBD1 (6 bases). The germline gives CDR1 SGDLS, CDR2 YYNGEE. This CDR3 contains 15 residues. Trimming cost V 0 bases and J 1 base, with 10 bases left between them. The CDR3 loop reads CASSVVGAWNTEAFF. As DNA, the CDR3 is TGTGCCAGCAGCGTAGTGGGGGCTTGGAACACTGAAGCTTTCTTT.